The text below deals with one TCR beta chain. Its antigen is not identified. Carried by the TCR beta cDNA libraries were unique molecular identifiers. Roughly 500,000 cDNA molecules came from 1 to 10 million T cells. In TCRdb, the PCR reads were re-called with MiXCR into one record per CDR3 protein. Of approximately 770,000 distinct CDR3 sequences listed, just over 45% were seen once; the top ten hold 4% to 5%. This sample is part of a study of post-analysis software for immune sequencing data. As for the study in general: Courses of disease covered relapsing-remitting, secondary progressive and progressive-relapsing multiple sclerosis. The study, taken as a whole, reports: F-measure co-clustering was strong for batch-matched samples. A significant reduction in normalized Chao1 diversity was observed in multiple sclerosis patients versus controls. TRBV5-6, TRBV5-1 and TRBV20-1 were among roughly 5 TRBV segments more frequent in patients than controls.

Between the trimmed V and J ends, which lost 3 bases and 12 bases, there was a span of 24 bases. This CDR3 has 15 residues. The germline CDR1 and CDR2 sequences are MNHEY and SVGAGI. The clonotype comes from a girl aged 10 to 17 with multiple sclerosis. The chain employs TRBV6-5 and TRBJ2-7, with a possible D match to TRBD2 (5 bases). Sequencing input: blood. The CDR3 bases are TGTGCCAGCAGTTATCGGACTGTATCCGCCCGGGTGGGGTACTTC. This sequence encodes CASSYRTVSARVGYF.